One T cell receptor (beta chain) is described in this entry. What it recognizes is unknown. Germline V gene lookup returns CDR1 DFQATT and CDR2 SNEGSKA (reference sequence). V lost 3 bases and J lost 4; bases outside the gene matches: 3. The CDR3 loop spans 15 amino acids. This record comes from a study of T cell repertoires in cytomegalovirus infection. TCRdb analysed the reads with MiXCR anew, one entry per CDR3 protein. This table holds approximately 600,000 distinct CDR3 sequences, 40% found once. The TCR was taken from a human donor in good health (CMV status not recorded). Some clones in this sample may be carry-over from other donors' samples. The chain couples TRBV20-1 to TRBJ2-1; TRBD2 agrees at 13 bases. The sample in question was cultured PBMCs, obtained from culture after CMV antigen stimulation. The CDR3 reads CSASKLAGGYNEQFF. The CDR3, as DNA: TGCAGTGCTAGTAAACTAGCGGGGGGGTACAATGAGCAGTTCTTC.